This T cell receptor beta chain was found in a study of cytomegalovirus exposure and HLA in healthy donors. Study-wide findings and caveats: The authors considered a cluster of highly shared sequence variants likely to be a sequencing artifact. HLA alleles were associated with 15,000 to 20,000 TCR beta sequences in a later analysis at 0.05 false discovery rate.

Notes on this clone: Its antigen is as yet unknown.

The PCR made use of 60 Vbeta and 13 Jbeta primers. Profiled with immunoSEQ multiplex PCR; TCRdb holds only in-frame clones, not every one. The repertoire has around 150,000 clones, about 74% of them found once; the top ten carry 2% to 2.5%. The ends lost 2 bases at V and 2 bases at J; junction bases unmatched: 6. CDR3 length equals 16 residues. Germline values: CDR1 SEHNR, CDR2 FQNEAQ (reference sequence). Nominally healthy donors were sampled, though unrecorded immune exposures were likely. The chain uses TRBV7-9 and TRBJ2-3; 8 bases map to TRBD2. The sample consisted of PBMCs. This TCR derives from a man under 40 in good health and CMV-seronegative. The CDR3 nucleotides read TGTGCCAGCAGCTTATTTGGAGCGGGAGACACAGATACGCAGTATTTT. Encoded protein: CASSLFGAGDTDTQYF.